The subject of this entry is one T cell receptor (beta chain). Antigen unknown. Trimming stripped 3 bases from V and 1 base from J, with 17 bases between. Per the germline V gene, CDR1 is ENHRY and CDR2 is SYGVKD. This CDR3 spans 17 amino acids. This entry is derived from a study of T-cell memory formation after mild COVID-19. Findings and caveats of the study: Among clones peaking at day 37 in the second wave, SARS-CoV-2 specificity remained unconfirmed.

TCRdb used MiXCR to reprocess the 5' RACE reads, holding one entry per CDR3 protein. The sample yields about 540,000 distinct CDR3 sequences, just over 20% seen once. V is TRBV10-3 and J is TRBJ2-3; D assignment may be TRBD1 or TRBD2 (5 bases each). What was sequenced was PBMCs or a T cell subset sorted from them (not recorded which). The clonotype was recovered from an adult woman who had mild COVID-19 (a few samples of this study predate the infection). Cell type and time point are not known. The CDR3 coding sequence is TGTGCCATCAGTGACCCTACCAGGGACGGGGGCACAGATACGCAGTATTTT. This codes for CAISDPTRDGGTDTQYF.